This section outlines one T cell receptor beta chain sequence together with its context. Antigen: not known. PBMCs yielded sorted CD4+ and CD8+ T cells. The ends were cut back, 10 bases at V and 2 bases at J, with 11 bases in the middle. Germline V gene sequence: CDR1 LNHDA, CDR2 SQIVND (reference sequence). This CDR3 spans 12 amino acids. It was cDNA, reverse transcribed from extracted RNA, that served as the sequencing template. The assay was immunoSEQ multiplex PCR, and TCRdb's table has in-frame clones only and misses some. This table holds approximately 82,000 clones, roughly half found once. The data stem from a study of CD8+ T cells in alopecia areata. Study-wide results and limits: Researchers report lesional scalp, most notably alopecia totalis/universalis, outstripped normal scalp in clonality.

This sequence originates from a human donor with alopecia areata. This chain joins TRBV19 and TRBJ2-5; D is undetermined. Sequences were obtained from NKG2D-high CD8+ T cells sorted from blood. The CDR3 sequence: CATSYGQETQYF. For the CDR3, the DNA is TGTGCCACTTCGTATGGTCAAGAGACCCAGTACTTC.